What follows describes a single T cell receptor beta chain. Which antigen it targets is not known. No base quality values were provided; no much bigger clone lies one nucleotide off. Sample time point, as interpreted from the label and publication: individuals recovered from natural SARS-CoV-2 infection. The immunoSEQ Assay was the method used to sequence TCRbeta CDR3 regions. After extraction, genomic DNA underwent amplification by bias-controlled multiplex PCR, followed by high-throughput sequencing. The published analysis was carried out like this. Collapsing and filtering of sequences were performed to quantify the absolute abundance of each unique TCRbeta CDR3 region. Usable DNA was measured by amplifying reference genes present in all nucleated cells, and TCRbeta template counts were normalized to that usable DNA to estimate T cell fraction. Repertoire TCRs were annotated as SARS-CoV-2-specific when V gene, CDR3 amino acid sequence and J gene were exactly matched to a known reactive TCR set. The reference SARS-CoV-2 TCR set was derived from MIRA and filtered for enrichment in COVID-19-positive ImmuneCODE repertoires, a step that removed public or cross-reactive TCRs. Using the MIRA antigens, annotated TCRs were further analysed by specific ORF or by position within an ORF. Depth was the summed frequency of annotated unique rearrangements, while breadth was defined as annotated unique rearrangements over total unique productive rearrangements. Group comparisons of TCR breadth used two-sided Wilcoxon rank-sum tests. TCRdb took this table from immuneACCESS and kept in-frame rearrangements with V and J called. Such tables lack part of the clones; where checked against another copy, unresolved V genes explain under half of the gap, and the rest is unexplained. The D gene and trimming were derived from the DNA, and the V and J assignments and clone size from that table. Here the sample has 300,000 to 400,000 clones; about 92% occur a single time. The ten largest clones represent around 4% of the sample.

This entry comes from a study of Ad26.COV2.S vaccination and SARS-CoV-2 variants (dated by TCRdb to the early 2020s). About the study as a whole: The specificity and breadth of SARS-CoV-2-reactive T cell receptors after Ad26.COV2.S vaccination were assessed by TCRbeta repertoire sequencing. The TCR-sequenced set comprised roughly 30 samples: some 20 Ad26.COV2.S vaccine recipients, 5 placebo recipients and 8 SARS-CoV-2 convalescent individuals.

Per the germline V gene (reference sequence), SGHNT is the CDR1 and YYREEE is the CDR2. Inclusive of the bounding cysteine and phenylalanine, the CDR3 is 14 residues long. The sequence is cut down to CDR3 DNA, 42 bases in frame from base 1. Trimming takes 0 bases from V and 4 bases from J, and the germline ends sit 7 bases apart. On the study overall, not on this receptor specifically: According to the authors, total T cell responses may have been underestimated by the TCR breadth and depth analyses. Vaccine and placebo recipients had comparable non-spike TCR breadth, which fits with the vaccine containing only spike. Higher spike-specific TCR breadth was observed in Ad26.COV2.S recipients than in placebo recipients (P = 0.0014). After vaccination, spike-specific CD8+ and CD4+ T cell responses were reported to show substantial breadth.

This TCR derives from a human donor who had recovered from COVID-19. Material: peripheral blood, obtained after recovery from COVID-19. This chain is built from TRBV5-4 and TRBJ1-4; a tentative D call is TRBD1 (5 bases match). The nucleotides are TGTGCCAGCAGCTTGGGAGGGGTTAATGAAAAACTGTTTTTT. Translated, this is CASSLGGVNEKLFF.